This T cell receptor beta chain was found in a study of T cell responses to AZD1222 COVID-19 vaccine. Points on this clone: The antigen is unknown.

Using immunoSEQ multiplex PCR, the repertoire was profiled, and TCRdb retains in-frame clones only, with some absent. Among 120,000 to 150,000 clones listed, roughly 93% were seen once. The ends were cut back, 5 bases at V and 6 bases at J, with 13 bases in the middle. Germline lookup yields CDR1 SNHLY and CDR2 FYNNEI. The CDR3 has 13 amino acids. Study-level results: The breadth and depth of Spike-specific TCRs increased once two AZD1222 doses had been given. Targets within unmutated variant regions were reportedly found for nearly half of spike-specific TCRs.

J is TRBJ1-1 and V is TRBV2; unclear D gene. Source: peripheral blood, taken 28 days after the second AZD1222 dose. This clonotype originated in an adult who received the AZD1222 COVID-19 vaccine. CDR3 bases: TGTGCCAGCAGTCGCGACGGGCTGGCTGAAGCTTTCTTT. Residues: CASSRDGLAEAFF.